The 9 T cell receptor beta chains reported below all come from one sample, sequenced in a study of T cell responses to AZD1222 COVID-19 vaccine. Libraries were prepared by immunoSEQ multiplex PCR; TCRdb keeps only in-frame clonotypes and omits some of them. The repertoire consists of roughly 180,000 clones, with 90% to 95% occurring once and the leading ten covering 1% to 1.5%. Source: peripheral blood, taken 28 days after the second AZD1222 dose. Receptor source: an adult who received the AZD1222 COVID-19 vaccine.

The table lists this clone with a count of one. The chain couples TRBV5-1 to TRBJ2-1; 12 bases are shared with TRBD2. Germline CDR1 SGHRS, CDR2 YFSETQ. The J segment lost 4 bases and the V segment lost 3 bases, leaving 2 bases of the junction unmatched. The CDR3 is 15 residues long. For the CDR3, the DNA is TGCGCCAGCAGCTCCGGGACTAGCGGGTACAATGAGCAGTTCTTC. Residues: CASSSGTSGYNEQFF.

In this sample, this clone turned up a few times. The chain couples TRBV4-1 to TRBJ1-5, with D possibly being TRBD1 (5 bases). V lost 6 bases, J lost 3 bases, and 24 bases lay in between. CDR3 length equals 18 residues. Germline values: CDR1 MGHRA, CDR2 YSYEKL. CDR3 nucleotide sequence: TGCGCCAGCAGTCCCTTGGTCTCAGCAGGGACGGACAATCAGCCCCAGCATTTT. Translated: CASSPLVSAGTDNQPQHF.

The CDR3 loop reads CASSPDISPSNEQFF. CDR3 nucleotide sequence: TGTGCCAGCTCACCCGACATAAGCCCATCCAATGAGCAGTTCTTC. The rearrangement links TRBV18 to TRBJ2-1; no definite D call. The CDR3 is 15 amino acids. CDR1 is KGHSH, CDR2 LQKENI, per germline. V was pared by 3 bases and J by 6 bases, with 15 bases between.

This clone was detected only once. A read error may account for a junction end that differs from germline. V usage is TRBV15 and J usage is TRBJ1-2, with 9 positions matching TRBD1. The germline gives CDR1 LNHNV, CDR2 YYDKDF (reference sequence). The CDR3 loop spans 17 amino acids. CDR3 nucleotides: TGTGCCACCAGCATTCCGGGACAGGGTCCCCCTAAGTATGGCTACACCTTC. Amino acids: CATSIPGQGPPKYGYTF.

The gene calls are TRBV7-6 and TRBJ1-4; tentative D call: TRBD1 (6 bases). The V gene lost 4 bases and the J gene lost 4 bases, with 16 bases spanning the gap. Germline CDR1 reads SGHVS; CDR2 reads FNYEAQ. CDR3 length: 16 amino acids. The CDR3: CASSSNSDSFNEKLFF. For the CDR3, the DNA is TGTGCCAGCAGCTCCAACTCGGACAGCTTTAATGAAAAACTGTTTTTT. Complete variable domain (other parts from reference TRBV7-6 and TRBJ1-4): GAGVSQSPRYKVTKRGQDVALRCDPISGHVSLYWYRQALGQGPEFLTYFNYEAQQDKSGLPNDRFSAERPEGSISTLTIQRTEQRDSAMYRCASSSNSDSFNEKLFFGSGTQLSVL.

The gene calls are TRBV6-2 or TRBV6-3 and TRBJ1-6, with D perhaps TRBD1 (5 bases). The V end lost 0 bases, the J end lost 4 bases, and 16 bases lay between the germline ends. The CDR3 has 18 residues. Germline CDR1 MNHEY, CDR2 SVGEGT. As DNA, the CDR3 is TGTGCCAGCAGTTACTCGATCCGACAGCTACAGTATAATTCACCCCTCCACTTT. Its translation: CASSYSIRQLQYNSPLHF.

This chain joins TRBV19 and TRBJ2-3; D gene unclear. Germline values: CDR1 LNHDA, CDR2 SQIVND (reference sequence). V was trimmed by 5 bases and J by 2 bases, leaving 5 bases between them. The CDR3 has 12 residues. The CDR3 spells CASSSPTDTQYF. CDR3 coding DNA: TGTGCCAGTAGTTCCCCCACAGATACGCAGTATTTT.

The V call is TRBV6-1, the J call TRBJ1-4; no clear D gene. Between the trimmed V and J ends, which lost 3 bases and 9 bases, there was a span of 20 bases. The CDR3 consists of 16 residues. Germline V gene sequence: CDR1 MNHNS, CDR2 SASEGT. Here the CDR3 reads CASSDGQQRERKKLFF. DNA for the CDR3: TGTGCCAGCAGTGATGGGCAGCAAAGGGAGAGGAAAAAACTGTTTTTT.

The chain combines TRBV12-3 or TRBV12-4 with TRBJ2-7; TRBD2 aligns across 9 bases. The CDR3 sequence is 12 residues long. The CDR3 DNA reads as TGTGCTAGCGGGAGCAACTCCTACGAGCAGTACTTC. Its protein is CASGSNSYEQYF.